This TCR beta chain was captured by sequencing in a study of blood T cell repertoires in COVID-19. Background on the study: Sample material is recorded as cDNA or gDNA derived from T cells, B-cell-depleted T cells, or PBMCs.

Germline V lookup: CDR1 SGHKS, CDR2 YYEKEE (reference sequence). V lost 7 bases and J lost 4, with 21 bases in between. CDR3 length: 15 residues. The method was immunoSEQ multiplex PCR; TCRdb's version includes in-frame clones alone and lacks a portion of them. The profile covers some 380,000 clones, with roughly 89% appearing a single time and 6% to 7.5% taken by the ten largest. What was sequenced was peripheral blood. This receptor was identified in a man younger than 35 with active or convalescent COVID-19. The chain links TRBV5-5 to TRBJ2-7; D may be TRBD2 (6 bases). The CDR3 nucleotides read TGTGCCAGCCGAGGGGAGGATTGGGGCGGATACGAGCAGTACTTC. This sequence encodes CASRGEDWGGYEQYF.